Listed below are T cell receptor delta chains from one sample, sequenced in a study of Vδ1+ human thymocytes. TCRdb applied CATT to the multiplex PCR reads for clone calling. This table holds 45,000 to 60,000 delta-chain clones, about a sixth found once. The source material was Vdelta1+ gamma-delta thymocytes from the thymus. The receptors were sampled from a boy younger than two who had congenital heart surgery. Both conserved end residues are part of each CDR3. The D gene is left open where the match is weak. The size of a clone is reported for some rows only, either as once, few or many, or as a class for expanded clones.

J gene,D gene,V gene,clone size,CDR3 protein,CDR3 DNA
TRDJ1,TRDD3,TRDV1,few,CALGEPTYWGMAGLIF,TGTGCTCTTGGGGAACCGACGTACTGGGGGATGGCGGGACTCATCTTT
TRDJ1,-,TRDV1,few,CALGVTTPGSFYWYYTDKLIF,TGTGCTCTTGGGGTAACAACCCCTGGGAGCTTCTACTGGTATTACACCGATAAACTCATCTTT
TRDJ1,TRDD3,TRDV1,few,CALGFTVLGGLYTDKLIF,TGTGCTCTTGGATTTACGGTACTGGGGGGGCTGTACACCGATAAACTCATCTTT
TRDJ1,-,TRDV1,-,CALGEPATWGLGKDKLIF,TGTGCTCTTGGGGAACCGGCTACTTGGGGATTAGGGAAAGACAAACTCATCTTT
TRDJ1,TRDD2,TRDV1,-,CALGELHDPSYGTPEGLIF,TGTGCTCTTGGGGAACTACATGACCCTTCCTACGGAACCCCCGAGGGGCTCATCTTT
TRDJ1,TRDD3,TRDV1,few,CALGETPIFHSTGGFWEYTDKLIF,TGTGCTCTTGGGGAAACCCCGATCTTCCACAGTACTGGGGGATTTTGGGAGTACACCGATAAACTCATCTTT
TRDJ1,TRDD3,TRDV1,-,CALGVTKAFLLGDTWYTDKLIF,TGTGCTCTTGGGGTGACGAAGGCCTTCCTACTGGGGGATACCTGGTACACCGATAAACTCATCTTT
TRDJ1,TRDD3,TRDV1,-,CALGELNPLPDHLLGELPKLIF,TGTGCTCTTGGGGAACTAAACCCCCTGCCCGACCATCTACTGGGGGAACTCCCTAAACTCATCTTT
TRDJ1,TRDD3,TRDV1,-,CALGEYPPTPNWGPSYTDKLIF,TGTGCTCTTGGGGAATATCCCCCTACGCCCAACTGGGGGCCGTCGTACACCGATAAACTCATCTTT
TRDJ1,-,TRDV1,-,CAVGERIQDATDKLIF,TGTGCTGTTGGGGAACGAATCCAGGATGCCACCGATAAACTCATCTTT
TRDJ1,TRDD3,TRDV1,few,CALGKPHSSRLGDTDKLIF,TGTGCTCTTGGGAAACCCCATTCTTCGCGACTGGGGGACACCGATAAACTCATCTTT
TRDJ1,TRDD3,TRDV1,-,CALGAPLPTWGIRHKVASDKLIF,TGTGCTCTTGGGGCACCTCTTCCTACGTGGGGGATACGCCATAAAGTGGCATCCGATAAACTCATCTTT
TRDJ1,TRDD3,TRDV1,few,CALGIRSFLLPWWGIRGEYTDKLIF,TGTGCTCTTGGGATCCGGTCCTTCCTCCTTCCTTGGTGGGGGATACGCGGGGAGTACACCGATAAACTCATCTTT
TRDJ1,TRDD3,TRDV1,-,CALGEVSLPQDRKSAGGYGKLIF,TGTGCTCTTGGGGAAGTCTCCCTTCCCCAGGACCGTAAAAGTGCTGGGGGATATGGTAAACTCATCTTT
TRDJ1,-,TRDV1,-,CALGGHGLPQDTDKLIF,TGTGCTCTTGGGGGTCACGGCCTTCCACAAGACACCGATAAACTCATCTTT
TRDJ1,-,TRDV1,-,CALGELPIRFLGATDKLIF,TGTGCTCTTGGGGAACTGCCAATCCGGTTTTTGGGGGCCACCGATAAACTCATCTTT
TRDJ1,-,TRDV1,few,CALGSYAPAWETDKLIF,TGTGCTCTTGGGTCATATGCCCCTGCCTGGGAAACCGATAAACTCATCTTT
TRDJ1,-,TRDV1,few,CALAPNSWRYTDKLIF,TGTGCTCTTGCACCCAATTCCTGGAGGTACACCGATAAACTCATCTTT
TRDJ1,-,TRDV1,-,CALFRAPTGGDADKLIF,TGTGCTCTTTTCCGGGCTCCTACCGGAGGGGACGCCGATAAACTCATCTTT
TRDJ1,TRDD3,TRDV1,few,CALGERFLLQYWGIRDRLIF,TGTGCTCTTGGGGAACGATTCCTCCTCCAATACTGGGGGATACGGGATAGACTCATCTTT
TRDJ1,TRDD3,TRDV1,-,CALGEPSGVLGPCELIF,TGTGCTCTTGGGGAACCCTCTGGGGTACTGGGGCCCTGCGAACTCATCTTT
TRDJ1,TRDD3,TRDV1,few,CALTLFPKGYWGILTDKLIF,TGTGCTCTTACCTTATTCCCCAAGGGTTACTGGGGGATACTCACCGATAAACTCATCTTT
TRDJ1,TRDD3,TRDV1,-,CALGELACHYRGIFGTDKLIF,TGTGCTCTTGGGGAACTGGCGTGCCACTACCGGGGGATATTCGGAACCGATAAACTCATCTTT
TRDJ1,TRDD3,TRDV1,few,CALGRAGGGYEKYTDKLIF,TGTGCTCTTGGCCGGGCGGGTGGGGGATACGAGAAGTACACCGATAAACTCATCTTT
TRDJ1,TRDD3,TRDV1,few,CALGELSYHSSFSHYWGLLDKLIF,TGTGCTCTTGGGGAACTTTCCTATCATAGCTCGTTTTCACACTACTGGGGGCTCCTCGATAAACTCATCTTT
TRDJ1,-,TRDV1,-,CALGERLPISLGETSKGTDKLIF,TGTGCTCTTGGGGAACGTCTTCCTATCTCTCTGGGGGAGACTTCCAAGGGCACCGATAAACTCATCTTT
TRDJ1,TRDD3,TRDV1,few,CALGERVTYNEYWGTTDKLIF,TGTGCTCTTGGGGAACGGGTAACCTACAACGAGTACTGGGGGACCACCGATAAACTCATCTTT
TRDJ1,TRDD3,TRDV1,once,CALGSIRASFRPTGGYGLIF,TGTGCTCTTGGGAGTATAAGGGCTTCCTTCCGTCCTACTGGGGGATACGGTCTCATCTTT
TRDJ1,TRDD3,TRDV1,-,CALGELDWGRASYTDKLIF,TGTGCTCTTGGGGAACTGGATTGGGGGAGGGCTTCGTACACCGATAAACTCATCTTT
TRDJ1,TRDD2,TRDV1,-,CALGPRLSFPTRGDTDKLIF,TGTGCTCTTGGGCCCCGCCTCTCTTTTCCTACGAGGGGGGACACCGATAAACTCATCTTT
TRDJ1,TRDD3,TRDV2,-,CACSLGDLGTDKLIF,TGTGCCTGTTCACTGGGGGATCTGGGCACCGATAAACTCATCTTT
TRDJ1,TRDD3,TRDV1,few,CALGEPVLPVLGDTEGYTDKLIF,TGTGCTCTTGGGGAACCCGTCCTTCCTGTACTGGGGGATACGGAGGGGTACACCGATAAACTCATCTTT
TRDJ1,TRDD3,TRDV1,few,CALGELTLNWGIPYTDKLIF,TGTGCTCTTGGGGAACTAACACTGAACTGGGGGATACCCTACACCGATAAACTCATCTTT
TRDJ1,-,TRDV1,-,CALGGYQGWGKYTDKLIF,TGTGCTCTTGGGGGCTACCAAGGCTGGGGAAAGTACACCGATAAACTCATCTTT
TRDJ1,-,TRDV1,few,CALGPLSCLLGNYTDKLIF,TGTGCTCTTGGGCCACTTTCCTGCTTACTGGGAAATTACACCGATAAACTCATCTTT
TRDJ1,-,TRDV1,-,CALGFYYVGGMLPTDKLIF,TGTGCTCTTGGGTTTTACTACGTCGGAGGGATGCTACCCACCGATAAACTCATCTTT
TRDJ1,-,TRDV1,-,CALGELLSEGDKLIF,TGTGCTCTTGGGGAACTTCTCTCGGAGGGCGATAAACTCATCTTT
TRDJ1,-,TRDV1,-,CALGDSLSRSRPAGIPRPDKLIF,TGTGCTCTTGGGGACTCACTCTCCCGATCGCGACCTGCGGGGATCCCCCGACCCGATAAACTCATCTTT
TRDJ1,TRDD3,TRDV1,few,CALGVPHLGGGDTRIPYTDKLIF,TGTGCTCTTGGGGTGCCCCACTTGGGTGGGGGGGATACGCGTATCCCGTACACCGATAAACTCATCTTT
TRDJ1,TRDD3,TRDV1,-,CALGELLPPFPGGCTDKLIF,TGTGCTCTTGGGGAACTTCTACCTCCCTTCCCTGGGGGATGCACCGATAAACTCATCTTT
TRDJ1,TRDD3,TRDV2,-,CACDVPWGPSTADLYTDKLIF,TGTGCCTGCGACGTCCCCTGGGGGCCGAGCACAGCGGACTTATACACCGATAAACTCATCTTT
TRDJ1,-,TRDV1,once,CALGFPWPSSRGVNTDKLIF,TGTGCTCTTGGGTTCCCCTGGCCTTCATCTCGTGGGGTAAACACCGATAAACTCATCTTT
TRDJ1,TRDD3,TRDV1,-,CALGERGASHVDWGKTTDKLIF,TGTGCTCTTGGGGAACGGGGGGCTTCCCACGTCGACTGGGGGAAGACCACCGATAAACTCATCTTT
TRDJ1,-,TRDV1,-,CALGDLRGRPFVGGEHTDKLIF,TGTGCTCTTGGGGACCTACGGGGACGTCCCTTTGTAGGCGGGGAACACACCGATAAACTCATCTTT
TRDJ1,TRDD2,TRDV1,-,CALGGPSYKRIGDIRTDKLIF,TGTGCTCTTGGGGGGCCTTCCTACAAAAGGATCGGGGATATACGGACCGATAAACTCATCTTT
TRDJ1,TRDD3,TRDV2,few,CACDTGTGGCDTDKLIF,TGTGCCTGCGACACCGGGACTGGGGGATGTGACACCGATAAACTCATCTTT
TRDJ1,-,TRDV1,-,CALGELNGGEYTDKLIF,TGTGCTCTTGGGGAACTAAACGGGGGAGAATACACCGATAAACTCATCTTT
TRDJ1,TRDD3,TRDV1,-,CALGAQPSHWGISSDKLIF,TGTGCTCTTGGGGCCCAACCATCCCACTGGGGGATATCATCCGATAAACTCATCTTT
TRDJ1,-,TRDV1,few,CALGESSTDTDKLIF,TGTGCTCTTGGGGAGTCATCTACGGACACCGATAAACTCATCTTT
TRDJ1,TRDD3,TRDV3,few,CAFRNFHWGIIGVIF,TGTGCCTTCCGAAACTTCCACTGGGGGATAATAGGTGTCATCTTT
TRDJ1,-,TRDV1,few,CALGDQPSLTPYEHKLIF,TGTGCTCTTGGGGATCAACCGTCTCTGACCCCGTACGAGCATAAACTCATCTTT
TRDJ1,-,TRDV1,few,CALGETLPALGRTRYLYTDKLIF,TGTGCTCTTGGGGAAACCCTTCCCGCTCTGGGACGGACAAGATACTTGTACACCGATAAACTCATCTTT
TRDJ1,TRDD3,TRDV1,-,CALGGPVSTRTGGLYTDKLIF,TGTGCTCTTGGGGGACCGGTTTCCACTCGTACTGGGGGATTGTACACCGATAAACTCATCTTT
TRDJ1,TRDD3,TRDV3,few,CAFRAKGIVLRTGGSDKLIF,TGTGCCTTTCGAGCAAAAGGAATAGTCCTAAGGACTGGGGGATCCGATAAACTCATCTTT
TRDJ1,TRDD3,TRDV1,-,CALGELGYSLGDRYTDKLIF,TGTGCTCTTGGGGAACTCGGCTACTCACTGGGGGACAGGTACACCGATAAACTCATCTTT
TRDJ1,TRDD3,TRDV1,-,CALGESLQYWGYTDKLIF,TGTGCTCTTGGGGAAAGCCTCCAGTACTGGGGGTACACCGATAAACTCATCTTT
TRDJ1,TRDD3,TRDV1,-,CALGELGFPSRLVGDTESDKLIF,TGTGCTCTTGGGGAACTCGGCTTCCCATCCCGGTTGGTGGGGGATACGGAGTCCGATAAACTCATCTTT
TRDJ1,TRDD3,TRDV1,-,CALGELKGLPGLLGDTPDKLIF,TGTGCTCTTGGGGAATTGAAAGGCCTTCCTGGGCTACTGGGGGATACCCCCGATAAACTCATCTTT
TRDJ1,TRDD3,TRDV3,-,CAFMGPTSGGPYTDKLIF,TGTGCCTTTATGGGCCCTACTTCTGGGGGACCGTACACCGATAAACTCATCTTT